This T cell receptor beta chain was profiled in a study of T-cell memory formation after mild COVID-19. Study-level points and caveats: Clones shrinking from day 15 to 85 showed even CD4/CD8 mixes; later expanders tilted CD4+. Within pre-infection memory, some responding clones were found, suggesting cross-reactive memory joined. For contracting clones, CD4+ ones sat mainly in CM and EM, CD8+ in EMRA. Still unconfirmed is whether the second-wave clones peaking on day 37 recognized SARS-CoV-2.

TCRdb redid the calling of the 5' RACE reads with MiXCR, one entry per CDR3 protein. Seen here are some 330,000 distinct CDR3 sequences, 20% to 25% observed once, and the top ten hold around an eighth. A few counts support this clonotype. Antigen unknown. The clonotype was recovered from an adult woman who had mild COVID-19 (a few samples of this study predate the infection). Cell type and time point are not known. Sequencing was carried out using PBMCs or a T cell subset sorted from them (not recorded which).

CDR3 amino acids: CATSDPTAGANTGELFF. CDR3 DNA sequence: TGTGCCACCAGTGATCCGACAGCGGGCGCCAACACCGGGGAGCTGTTTTTT. The V gene is TRBV24-1, the J gene TRBJ2-2; the D gene is possibly TRBD2 (6 bases). Germline loops: CDR1 KGHDR, CDR2 SFDVKD. CDR3 length: 17 residues. The V gene lost 3 bases and the J gene lost 2 bases, with 15 bases spanning the gap.